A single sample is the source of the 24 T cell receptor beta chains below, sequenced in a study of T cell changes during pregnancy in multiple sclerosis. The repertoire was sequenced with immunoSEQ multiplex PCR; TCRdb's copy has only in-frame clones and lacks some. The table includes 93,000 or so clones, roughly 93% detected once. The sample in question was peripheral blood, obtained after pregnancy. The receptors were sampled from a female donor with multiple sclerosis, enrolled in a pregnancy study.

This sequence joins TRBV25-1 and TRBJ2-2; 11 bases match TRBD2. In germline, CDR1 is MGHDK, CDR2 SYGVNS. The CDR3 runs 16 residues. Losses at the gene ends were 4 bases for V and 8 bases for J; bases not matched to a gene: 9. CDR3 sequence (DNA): TGTGCCAGCAGTGCCCTAGCGGGAGGCACCAGGGGGGAGCTGTTTTTT. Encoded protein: CASSALAGGTRGELFF.

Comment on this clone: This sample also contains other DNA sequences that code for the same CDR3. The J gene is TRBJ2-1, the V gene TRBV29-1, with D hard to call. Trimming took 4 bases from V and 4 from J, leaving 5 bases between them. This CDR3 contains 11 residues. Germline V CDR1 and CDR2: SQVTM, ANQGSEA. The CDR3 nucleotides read TGCAGCGTTGTAAATTACAATGAGCAGTTCTTC. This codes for CSVVNYNEQFF.

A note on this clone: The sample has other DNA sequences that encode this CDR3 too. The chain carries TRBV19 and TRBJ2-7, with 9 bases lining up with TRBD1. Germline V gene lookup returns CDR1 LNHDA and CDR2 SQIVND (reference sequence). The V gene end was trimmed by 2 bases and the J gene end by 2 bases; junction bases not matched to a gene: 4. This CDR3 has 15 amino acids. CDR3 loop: CASSIPGQGTYEQYF. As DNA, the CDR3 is TGTGCCAGTAGTATACCGGGACAGGGCACCTACGAGCAGTACTTC.

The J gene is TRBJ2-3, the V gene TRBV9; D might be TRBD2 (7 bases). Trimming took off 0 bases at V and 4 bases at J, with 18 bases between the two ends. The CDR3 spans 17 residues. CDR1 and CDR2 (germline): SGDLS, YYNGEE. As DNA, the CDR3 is TGTGCCAGCAGCGTAGCTTATCCGGGGGGCCCCGCAGATACGCAGTATTTT. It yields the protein CASSVAYPGGPADTQYF.

CDR3 loop: CAWRISGLAGGQFF. For the CDR3, the DNA is TGTGCCTGGAGGATTTCGGGACTAGCGGGAGGCCAGTTCTTC. V is TRBV30 and J is TRBJ2-1, with TRBD2 matching 15 bases. This CDR3 is 14 amino acids long. With 3 bases clipped from V and 13 bases from J, the junction kept 7 bases outside the gene matches. Germline V gene data show CDR1 as GTSNPN and CDR2 as SVGIG (reference sequence).

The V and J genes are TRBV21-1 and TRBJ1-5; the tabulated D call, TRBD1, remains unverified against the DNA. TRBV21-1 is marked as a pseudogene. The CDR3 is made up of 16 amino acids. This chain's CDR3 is CASSAPGQGVDQPQHF. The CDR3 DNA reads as TGTGCCAGCAGCGCACCGGGACAGGGAGTCGATCAGCCCCAGCATTTT.

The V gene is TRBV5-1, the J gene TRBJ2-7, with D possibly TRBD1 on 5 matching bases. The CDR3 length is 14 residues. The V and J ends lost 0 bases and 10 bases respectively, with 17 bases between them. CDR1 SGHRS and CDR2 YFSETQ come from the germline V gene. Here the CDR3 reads CASSLGEHKGQQYF. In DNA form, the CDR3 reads TGCGCCAGCAGCTTGGGGGAACACAAGGGGCAACAGTACTTC.

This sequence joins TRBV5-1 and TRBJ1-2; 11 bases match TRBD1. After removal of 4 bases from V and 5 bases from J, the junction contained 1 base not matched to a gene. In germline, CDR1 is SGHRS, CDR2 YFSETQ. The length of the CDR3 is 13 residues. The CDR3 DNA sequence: TGCGCCAGCAGCGGACAGGGGGCGTATGGCTACACCTTC. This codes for CASSGQGAYGYTF.

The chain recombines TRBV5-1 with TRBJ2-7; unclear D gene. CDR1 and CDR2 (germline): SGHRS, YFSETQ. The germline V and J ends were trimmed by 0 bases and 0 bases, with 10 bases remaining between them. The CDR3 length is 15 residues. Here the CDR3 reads CASSLGPGSSYEQYF. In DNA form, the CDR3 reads TGCGCCAGCAGCTTGGGACCAGGAAGCTCCTACGAGCAGTACTTC.

CDR3 in amino acids: CASSLSLATGELFF. The CDR3 nucleotides are TGTGCCAGCAGCTTGAGTCTGGCCACCGGGGAGCTGTTTTTT. V gene TRBV5-4 combines with J gene TRBJ2-2; D ambiguous. V was pared by 1 base and J by 4 bases, with 8 bases between. CDR3 length equals 14 residues. Germline V CDR1 and CDR2: SGHNT, YYREEE (reference sequence).

CDR3 nucleotide sequence: TGTGCCAGCAGTCAGACAGCTAGCAATCAGCCCCAGCATTTT. It yields the protein CASSQTASNQPQHF. The V and J genes are TRBV27 and TRBJ1-5, with a tentative D call TRBD1 (5 bases). Per germline, CDR1 MNHEY and CDR2 SMNVEV (reference sequence). Trimming stripped 5 bases from V and 0 bases from J, with 8 bases between. The CDR3 runs 14 residues.

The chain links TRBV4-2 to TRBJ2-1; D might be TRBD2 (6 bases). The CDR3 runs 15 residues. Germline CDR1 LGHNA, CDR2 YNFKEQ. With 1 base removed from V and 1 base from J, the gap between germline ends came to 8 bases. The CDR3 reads CASSQVLASYNEQFF. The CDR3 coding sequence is TGTGCCAGCAGCCAAGTGCTAGCGTCCTACAATGAGCAGTTCTTC.

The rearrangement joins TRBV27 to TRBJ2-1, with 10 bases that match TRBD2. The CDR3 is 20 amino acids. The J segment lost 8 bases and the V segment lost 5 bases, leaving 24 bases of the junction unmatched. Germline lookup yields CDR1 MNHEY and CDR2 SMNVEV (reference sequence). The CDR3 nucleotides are TGTGCCAGCAGTACTGAGGCGACTAGCGGGTGGATGCCGCAGGGGCATGAGCAGTTCTTC. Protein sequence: CASSTEATSGWMPQGHEQFF.

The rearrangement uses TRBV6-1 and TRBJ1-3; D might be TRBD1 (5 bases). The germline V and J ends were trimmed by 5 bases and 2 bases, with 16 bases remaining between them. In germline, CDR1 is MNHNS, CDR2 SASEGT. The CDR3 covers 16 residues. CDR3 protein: CASSKGASYAGNTIYF. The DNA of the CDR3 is TGTGCCAGCAGTAAAGGGGCAAGTTACGCTGGAAACACCATATATTTT.

The CDR3 region has the DNA TGTGCCAGCAGCCCGACCCAACAATTGAATTCGGCACAGTACTTCTATGGCTACACCTTC. This translates into CASSPTQQLNSAQYFYGYTF. The chain uses TRBV7-8 and TRBJ1-2; D not certain. Trimming stripped 5 bases from V and 4 bases from J, with 32 bases between. CDR1 SGHVS and CDR2 FQNEAQ come from the germline V gene. This CDR3 is built from 20 residues.

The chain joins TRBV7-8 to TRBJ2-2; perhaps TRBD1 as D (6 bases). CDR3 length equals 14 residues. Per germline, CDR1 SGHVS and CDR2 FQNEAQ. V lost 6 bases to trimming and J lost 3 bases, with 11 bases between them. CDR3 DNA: TGTGCCAGCAGTTGGGGGCCGGACACCGGGGAGCTGTTTTTT. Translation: CASSWGPDTGELFF.

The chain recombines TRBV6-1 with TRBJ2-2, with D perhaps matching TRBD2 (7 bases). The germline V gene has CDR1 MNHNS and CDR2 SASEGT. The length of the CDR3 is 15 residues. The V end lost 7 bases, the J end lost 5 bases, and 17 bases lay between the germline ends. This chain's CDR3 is CASIKGGARTGELFF. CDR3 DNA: TGTGCCAGCATCAAGGGGGGGGCGCGAACCGGGGAGCTGTTTTTT.

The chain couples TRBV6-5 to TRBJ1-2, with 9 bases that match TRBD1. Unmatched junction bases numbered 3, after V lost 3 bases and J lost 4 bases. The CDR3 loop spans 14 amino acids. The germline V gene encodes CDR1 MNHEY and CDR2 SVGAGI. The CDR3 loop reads CASSYGTGSYGYTF. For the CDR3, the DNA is TGTGCCAGCAGTTATGGGACAGGGAGCTATGGCTACACCTTC.

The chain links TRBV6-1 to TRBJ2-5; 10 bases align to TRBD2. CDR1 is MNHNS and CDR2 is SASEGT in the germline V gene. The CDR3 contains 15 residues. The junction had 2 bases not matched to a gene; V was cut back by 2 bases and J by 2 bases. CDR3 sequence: CASSELAGVQETQYF. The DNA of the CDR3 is TGTGCCAGCAGTGAACTAGCGGGAGTTCAAGAGACCCAGTACTTC.

The CDR3 region is CASSLARGGSYEQYF. CDR3 DNA sequence: TGTGCCAGCAGCTTAGCGCGGGGCGGTTCCTACGAGCAGTACTTC. The chain recombines TRBV7-2 with TRBJ2-7; D may be TRBD2 (6 bases). CDR1 SGHTA and CDR2 FQGNSA come from the germline V gene. Trimming shortened V by 0 bases and J by 1 base, and 10 bases separated the two germline ends. CDR3 size: 15 residues.

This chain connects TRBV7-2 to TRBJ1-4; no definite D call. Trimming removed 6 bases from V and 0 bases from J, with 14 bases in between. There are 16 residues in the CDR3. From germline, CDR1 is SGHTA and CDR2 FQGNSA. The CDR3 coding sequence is TGTGCCAGCAGTCCCCGCGGCCGGCCAACTAATGAAAAACTGTTTTTT. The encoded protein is CASSPRGRPTNEKLFF.

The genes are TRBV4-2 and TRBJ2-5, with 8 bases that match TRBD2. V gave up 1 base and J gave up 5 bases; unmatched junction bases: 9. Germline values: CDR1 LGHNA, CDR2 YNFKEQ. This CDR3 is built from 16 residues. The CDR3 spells CASSQGESGGAETQYF. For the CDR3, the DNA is TGTGCCAGCAGCCAAGGGGAGTCGGGGGGGGCGGAGACCCAGTACTTC.

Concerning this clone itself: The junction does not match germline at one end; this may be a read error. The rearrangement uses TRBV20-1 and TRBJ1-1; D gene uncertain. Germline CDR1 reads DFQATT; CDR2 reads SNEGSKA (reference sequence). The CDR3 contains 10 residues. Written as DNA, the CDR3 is TGCAGTGCGAGAGGAGGTGAAGCTTTCTTT. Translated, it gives CSARGGEAFF.

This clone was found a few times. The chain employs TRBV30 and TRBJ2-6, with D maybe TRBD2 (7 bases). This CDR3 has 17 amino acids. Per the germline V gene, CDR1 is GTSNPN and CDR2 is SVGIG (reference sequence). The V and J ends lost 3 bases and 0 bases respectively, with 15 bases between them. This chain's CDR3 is CAWRGASGVSGANVLTF. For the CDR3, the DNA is TGTGCCTGGAGGGGGGCTAGCGGTGTCTCTGGGGCCAACGTCCTGACTTTC.